This TCR beta chain was obtained from a study of OX40 agonist ivuxolimab in advanced cancers. Study details: Dose-escalation subjects each had hepatocellular carcinoma, melanoma, renal cell or head and neck cancer.

Blood sampling was done at baseline, cycle 4 day 1, and cycle 7 day 1. Generated by immunoSEQ multiplex PCR, the TCRdb table keeps only in-frame clones and is missing some. The table shows some 70,000 clones, with roughly nine tenths occurring only once. CDR1 is SEHNR, CDR2 FQNEAQ, per germline (reference sequence). V shed 5 bases and J shed 7 bases, with 11 bases lying between them. The CDR3 sequence is 12 residues long. Concerning this clone: What it binds is not known.

Whole-study results and caveats: Researchers report that CD8+ T cells had, on average, more expanded clones than CD4+.

The TCR comes from an adult with an advanced solid tumor such as melanoma, head and neck, liver or kidney cancer. The sequences come from CD4+ or CD8+ T cells sorted from blood, collected in a trial of the OX40 agonist ivuxolimab. The chain recombines TRBV7-9 with TRBJ1-1; no reliable D call. CDR3 residues: CASSISTGEAFF. The CDR3 region has the DNA TGTGCCAGCAGCATTTCGACGGGTGAAGCTTTCTTT.